These T cell receptor beta chains were read from a single sample in a study of T cell responses to AZD1222 COVID-19 vaccine. Method: immunoSEQ multiplex PCR; TCRdb's copy keeps in-frame clones and lacks some. The table has approximately 140,000 clones, around 95% seen once. This sample comprised peripheral blood, obtained on day 0 of AZD1222 vaccination. The receptors derive from an adult in good health. Each CDR3 is given with its conserved first and last residue. D genes are given only for firm matches. Expanded clones get a size class; other rows say once, few or many, or leave the size out.

>TRBD2|TRBV30|NA|TRBJ2-5
CAWSGLAGLAAETQYF
TGTGCCTGGAGCGGTCTGGCGGGACTAGCGGCAGAGACCCAGTACTTC
>TRBD1|TRBV12-3/TRBV12-4|NA|TRBJ1-2
CASSPGQYYGYTF
TGTGCCAGCAGTCCGGGACAGTACTATGGCTACACCTTC
>NA|TRBV5-1|NA|TRBJ2-5
CASSLTGMPQETQYF
TGCGCCAGCAGCTTGACGGGAATGCCCCAAGAGACCCAGTACTTC
>NA|TRBV6-1|NA|TRBJ1-6
CASSEAEHSKSPLHF
TGTGCCAGCAGTGAAGCGGAACATTCGAAATCACCCCTCCACTTT
>TRBD1|TRBV3-1/TRBV3-2|NA|TRBJ2-3
CASSQTGVRTDTQYF
TGTGCCAGCAGCCAAACAGGGGTTCGAACAGATACGCAGTATTTT
>TRBD2|TRBV30|few|TRBJ2-1
CAWSVLSGERIF
TGTGCCTGGAGTGTACTTAGCGGGGAGCGTATCTTC
>NA|TRBV6-1|NA|TRBJ2-2
CASSEGDTGELFF
TGTGCCAGCAGTGAGGGGGACACCGGGGAGCTGTTTTTT
>NA|TRBV7-9|once|TRBJ2-5
CASSLGVQETQYF
TGTGCCAGCAGCTTAGGCGTGCAAGAGACCCAGTACTTC
>NA|TRBV10-3|NA|TRBJ1-3
CAISEGGNTIYF
TGTGCCATCAGTGAGGGGGGAAACACCATATATTTT
>NA|TRBV20-1|NA|TRBJ2-2
CSASSAGSTGELFF
TGCAGTGCTAGTTCTGCAGGGTCCACCGGGGAGCTGTTTTTT
>TRBD1|TRBV10-3|NA|TRBJ1-2
CAISPSTGGGYGYTF
TGTGCCATCAGCCCCTCGACAGGGGGAGGGTATGGCTACACCTTC
>TRBD2|TRBV3-1/TRBV3-2|NA|TRBJ2-5
CASSQGLAETQYF
TGTGCCAGCAGCCAGGGACTAGCAGAGACCCAGTACTTC
>TRBD2|TRBV11-2|NA|TRBJ2-1
CASSSPLSSGGINEQFF
TGTGCCAGCAGCTCCCCCTTGTCTAGCGGGGGGATAAATGAGCAGTTCTTC
>NA|TRBV2|once|TRBJ1-1
CASSELRQANTEAFF
TGTGCCAGCAGTGAACTTCGGCAGGCGAACACTGAAGCTTTCTTT
>NA|TRBV12-3/TRBV12-4|NA|TRBJ2-1
CASRSTADNEQFF
TGTGCCAGCAGGTCAACAGCCGACAATGAGCAGTTCTTC
>TRBD2|TRBV4-3|NA|TRBJ2-1
CASSQDREGSDEQFF
TGCGCCAGCAGCCAAGATCGGGAGGGTAGCGATGAGCAGTTCTTC
>NA|TRBV19|NA|TRBJ1-4
CASSLGRRGEKLFF
TGTGCCAGTAGTTTAGGCAGGAGGGGTGAAAAACTGTTTTTT
>NA|TRBV7-9|NA|TRBJ2-3
CASSFGLSTDTQYF
TGTGCCAGCAGCTTCGGACTGAGTACAGATACGCAGTATTTT
>NA|TRBV13|NA|TRBJ2-2
CASSPLRGTGELFF
TGTGCCAGCAGCCCACTCCGGGGCACCGGGGAGCTGTTTTTT
>NA|TRBV6-5|NA|TRBJ2-1
CPRGRTNSGNEQFF
TGTCCGAGAGGGAGAACAAACTCCGGAAATGAGCAGTTCTTC
>NA|TRBV5-1|NA|TRBJ2-1
CASSLVWRDEQFF
TGCGCCAGCAGCTTGGTCTGGAGGGATGAGCAGTTCTTC
>TRBD1|TRBV29-1|once|TRBJ1-2
CSAGQGDIAGYTF
TGCAGCGCCGGACAGGGGGATATAGCTGGCTACACCTTC
>NA|TRBV7-3|NA|TRBJ2-1
CASSLGPPDGYNEQFF
TGTGCCAGCAGCTTAGGGCCCCCCGACGGGTACAATGAGCAGTTCTTC
>NA|TRBV19|once|TRBJ1-1
CASSLGFTEAFF
TGTGCCAGTAGCCTCGGGTTCACTGAAGCTTTCTTT
>TRBD2|TRBV28|NA|TRBJ2-6
CASSWGGSGANVLTF
TGTGCCAGCTCCTGGGGGGGGAGTGGGGCCAACGTCCTGACTTTC
>NA|TRBV27|once|TRBJ1-4
CASGRKENEKLFF
TGTGCCAGCGGTCGGAAAGAGAATGAAAAACTGTTTTTT
>TRBD1|TRBV12-5|NA|TRBJ2-1
CASGSSGQGSDEQFF
TGTGCTAGTGGTTCGTCGGGACAGGGGTCGGATGAGCAGTTCTTC
>NA|TRBV29-1|NA|TRBJ2-1
CSALAYNEQFF
TGCAGCGCCCTCGCGTACAATGAGCAGTTCTTC
>NA|TRBV3-1/TRBV3-2|once|TRBJ1-5
CASSQDRQPLRPQHF
TGTGCCAGCAGCCAAGACCGGCAGCCCTTGAGGCCCCAGCATTTT
>TRBD1|TRBV6-2/TRBV6-3|NA|TRBJ2-3
CASSYRDRGEDTQYF
TGTGCCAGCAGTTACCGGGACAGGGGCGAAGATACGCAGTATTTT
>NA|TRBV5-1|NA|TRBJ1-3
CASSLEWNTGNTIYF
TGCGCCAGCAGCTTGGAATGGAACACTGGAAACACCATATATTTT
>NA|TRBV10-2|few|TRBJ2-2
CASSEFSLFTGELFF
TGCGCCAGCAGTGAGTTCAGTTTATTCACCGGGGAGCTGTTTTTT
>TRBD2|TRBV5-1|NA|TRBJ2-1
CASSPRLAPNEQFF
TGCGCCAGCAGCCCAAGACTAGCGCCCAATGAGCAGTTCTTC
>NA|TRBV10-3|NA|TRBJ1-2
CAISFEGANYGYTF
TGTGCCATCAGTTTTGAGGGGGCTAACTATGGCTACACCTTC
>TRBD1|TRBV6-5|NA|TRBJ1-5
CASRAGTGHQPQHF
TGTGCCAGCAGGGCCGGGACAGGGCATCAGCCCCAGCATTTT
>TRBD2|TRBV7-9|NA|TRBJ2-1
CASSLGLAPYNEQFF
TGTGCCAGCAGTTTGGGACTAGCGCCATACAATGAGCAGTTCTTC
>NA|TRBV3-1/TRBV3-2|NA|TRBJ2-3
CASSHSGSTDTQYF
TGTGCCAGCAGCCACAGCGGGAGCACAGATACGCAGTATTTT
>TRBD1|TRBV10-3|NA|TRBJ1-2
CAISGTGRANYGYTF
TGTGCCATCAGTGGGACAGGAAGAGCTAACTATGGCTACACCTTC
>NA|TRBV29-1|NA|TRBJ1-1
CSVVRTEAFF
TGCAGCGTAGTTCGCACTGAAGCTTTCTTT
>NA|TRBV5-4|once|TRBJ1-1
CASSLERNTEAFF
TGTGCCAGCAGTCTTGAACGGAACACTGAAGCTTTCTTT
>TRBD1|TRBV29-1|few|TRBJ2-3
CSARGQFIPPLTDTQYF
TGCAGCGCGAGGGGACAGTTTATTCCCCCCCTCACAGATACGCAGTATTTT
>NA|TRBV7-9|NA|TRBJ2-1
CASSLMGDYNEQFF
TGTGCCAGCAGCTTAATGGGAGACTACAATGAGCAGTTCTTC
>NA|TRBV18|NA|TRBJ1-6
CASSPSGASEPLHF
TGTGCCAGCTCACCTTCCGGGGCCAGCGAACCCCTCCACTTT
>NA|TRBV7-3|NA|TRBJ1-1
CASSLIGDTEAFF
TGTGCCAGCAGCCTGATTGGGGACACTGAAGCTTTCTTT
>NA|TRBV4-1|NA|TRBJ1-5
CASSQNRGQPQHF
TGCGCCAGCAGCCAAAACCGCGGTCAGCCCCAGCATTTT
>TRBD1|TRBV5-6|NA|TRBJ1-1
CASSLGDRRNAEAFF
TGTGCCAGCAGCTTGGGGGACAGGAGGAACGCTGAAGCTTTCTTT
>NA|TRBV11-3|once|TRBJ1-1
CASSSGGSNTEAFF
TGTGCCAGCAGCTCGGGCGGATCGAACACTGAAGCTTTCTTT
>NA|TRBV19|NA|TRBJ2-5
CASSRNAQRETQYF
TGTGCCAGTAGTAGGAATGCGCAAAGAGAGACCCAGTACTTC
>TRBD1|TRBV28|NA|TRBJ2-1
CASSDGQGARQPNNEQFF
TGTGCCAGCAGTGATGGACAGGGGGCCCGGCAACCCAACAATGAGCAGTTCTTC
>NA|TRBV24-1|once|TRBJ1-2
CATSDSAGNGYTF
TGTGCCACCAGTGATTCTGCGGGGAATGGCTACACCTTC
>TRBD1|TRBV10-3|NA|TRBJ1-2
CAIGQGTYGYTF
TGTGCCATAGGACAGGGGACCTATGGCTACACCTTC
>NA|TRBV15|NA|TRBJ2-1
CATSRDSLAPYNEQFF
TGTGCCACCAGCAGAGATAGCCTAGCACCCTACAATGAGCAGTTCTTC
>NA|TRBV6-1|NA|TRBJ1-2
CASSEASATSGYTF
TGTGCCAGCAGTGAAGCCTCGGCGACGAGTGGCTACACCTTC
>TRBD2|TRBV4-3|NA|TRBJ2-5
CASSRSGLAGTQETQYF
TGCGCCAGCAGCCGCTCTGGACTAGCGGGAACCCAAGAGACCCAGTACTTC
>NA|TRBV19|NA|TRBJ2-3
CASMSGPSTDTQYF
TGTGCCAGTATGTCCGGCCCTAGCACAGATACGCAGTATTTT